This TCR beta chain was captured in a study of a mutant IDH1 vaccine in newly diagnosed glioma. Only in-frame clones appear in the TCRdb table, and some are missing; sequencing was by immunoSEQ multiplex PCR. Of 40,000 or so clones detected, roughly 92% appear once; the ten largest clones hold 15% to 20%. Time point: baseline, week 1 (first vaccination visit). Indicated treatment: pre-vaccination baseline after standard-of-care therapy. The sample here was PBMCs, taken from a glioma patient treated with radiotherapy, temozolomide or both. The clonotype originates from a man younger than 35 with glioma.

CDR3 in DNA: TGTGCCAGCAGTGTCTCCGGTGGGCAGGGGGGGGTTGCCCAGCATTTT. This sequence encodes CASSVSGGQGGVAQHF. The rearrangement uses TRBV2 and TRBJ1-5; 7 nucleotides align to TRBD1. With 4 bases clipped from V and 11 bases from J, the junction kept 17 bases outside the gene matches. Germline-derived CDR1 and CDR2 are SNHLY and FYNNEI. This CDR3 has 16 amino acids.